This paragraph covers one TCR beta chain sequence. These data belong to a study of blood T cell repertoires in COVID-19. Germline V gene data show CDR1 as SGHKS and CDR2 as YYEKEE (reference sequence). CDR3 length equals 14 residues. The trim removed 5 bases at V and 7 bases at J, leaving 10 bases unmatched. Generated by immunoSEQ multiplex PCR, the TCRdb table keeps only in-frame clones and is missing some. The profile shows 130,000 to 150,000 clones, around 90% of them singletons. The sequenced material came from peripheral blood. The receptor's source is a human donor in a cohort sampled during active COVID-19. The chain recombines TRBV5-5 with TRBJ1-2; the match to TRBD1 covers 8 bases. CDR3 nucleotide sequence: TGTGCCAGCAGTACAGCGGACAGGGTTAGTGGCTACACCTTC. Protein: CASSTADRVSGYTF.